This T cell receptor (beta chain) was recorded in a study of response to subunit inactivated influenza vaccine. Findings of the study overall: The authors suggested that few new T cells are recruited per seasonal influenza vaccination.

TCRdb processed the RT-PCR reads anew with MiXCR; each CDR3 protein has one entry. This table has around 790,000 distinct CDR3 sequences, roughly 20% appearing once. A word on this clonotype: What it binds is not known.

Source: PBMCs from blood, taken about 5 days after vaccination. This clonotype was sampled from a man between 50 and 59 years old who received an inactivated influenza vaccine.

In DNA, the CDR3 is TGCAGTGCTAGAGATGTGGGAAATACCTACAATGAGCAGTTCTTC. It encodes CSARDVGNTYNEQFF. The chain employs TRBV20-1 and TRBJ2-1, with D unresolved. Germline loops: CDR1 DFQATT, CDR2 SNEGSKA (reference sequence). V dropped 0 bases and J dropped 2 bases, with 11 bases sitting between them. This CDR3 is 15 amino acids long.